This T cell receptor beta chain was profiled in a study of blood T cell repertoires in COVID-19. The CDR3 length is 16 residues. Per germline, CDR1 SGHRS and CDR2 YFSETQ. V lost 1 base, J lost 2 bases, and 9 bases stayed unmatched. The data were produced by immunoSEQ multiplex PCR, yet TCRdb's version contains in-frame clones alone and is incomplete. This table has 85,000 to 95,000 clones, approximately 89% appearing once. This receptor was identified in a human donor with acute or convalescent COVID-19. The donor label of this sample is uncertain. Sequencing was performed on peripheral blood. The chain uses TRBV5-1 and TRBJ2-7, with 7 bases aligning to TRBD1. The DNA for the CDR3 is TGCGCCAGCAGCTTGCTAGGTGGACAGGACACCTACGAGCAGTACTTC. Amino acids: CASSLLGGQDTYEQYF.